This T cell receptor beta chain was observed in a study of Ad26.COV2.S vaccination and SARS-CoV-2 variants. Study conclusions and caveats: Spike-specific CD8+ and CD4+ T cell responses reportedly showed substantial breadth after vaccination.

Notes on this clone: The antigen remains unidentified.

The germline V gene encodes CDR1 GTSNPN and CDR2 SVGIG (reference sequence). The CDR3 has 14 amino acids. Trimming cost V 2 bases and J 8 bases, with 18 bases left between them. Treatment denoted: roughly 18 received Ad26.COV2.S at low or high dose, single or two shots; five or six received placebo; per-sample allocation not given. All samples were drawn on day 63, counting from the first vaccine or placebo injection. Cohort 1b enrolled adults aged 18-55 years in Boston. Libraries were prepared by immunoSEQ multiplex PCR; TCRdb keeps only in-frame clonotypes and omits some of them. The sample contains about 350,000 clones, 75% to 90% of which appear only once.

The material was peripheral blood, obtained in a trial of Ad26.COV2.S vaccine versus placebo. This sequence was found in a person between 18 and 60 years old who received the Ad26.COV2.S COVID-19 vaccine or a placebo. The V and J genes are TRBV30 and TRBJ1-2; the D is unclear. CDR3 sequence: CAWSLVTQRRGYTF. In nucleotides, the CDR3 is TGTGCCTGGAGTCTGGTCACCCAGAGGAGGGGCTACACCTTC.